This T cell receptor (beta chain) was found in a study of tumor-infiltrating lymphocytes in oesophageal squamous cell carcinoma. The CDR3 length is 13 residues. Per the germline V gene, CDR1 is SGHTA and CDR2 is FQGNSA. Each CDR3 protein gets one entry after TCRdb re-called the PCR reads with MiXCR. The data hold roughly 20,000 distinct CDR3 sequences, with under 45% observed a single time. This receptor was taken from a male donor with esophageal squamous cell carcinoma. Source material: esophageal tumor tissue. This chain links TRBV7-2 with TRBJ2-5; the D gene is possibly TRBD1 (5 bases). The DNA end favors TRBJ1-2, so the J call may be wrong. This CDR3 reads CASSLGQIYGYTF. The CDR3 nucleotides are TGTGCCAGCAGCTTAGGACAGATCTATGGCTACACCTTC.